This T cell receptor (beta chain) came from a study of response to subunit inactivated influenza vaccine. Regarding the study as a whole: Only a handful of new T cells, the authors suggested, are recruited with each seasonal influenza vaccination.

MiXCR, run by TCRdb on the RT-PCR reads, gives a single entry per CDR3 protein. The sample consists of hundreds of thousands of distinct CDR3 sequences, about an eighth of them appearing once. Germline CDR1 is SGHTA and CDR2 is FQGTGA. This CDR3 comprises 15 residues. The ends were cut back, 5 bases at V and 9 bases at J, with 20 bases in the middle. This clonotype was observed a few times. Its antigen remains unknown. The sequencing here drew on PBMCs from blood, taken on the day of vaccination. The sequence derives from a middle-aged man who received an inactivated influenza vaccine. The chain links TRBV7-3 to TRBJ2-1; TRBD2 is a possible D gene (6 bases). Written as DNA, the CDR3 is TGTGCCAGCAGCCCCATGATGGGGGGATTGGGTGAGCAGTTCTTC. This codes for CASSPMMGGLGEQFF.